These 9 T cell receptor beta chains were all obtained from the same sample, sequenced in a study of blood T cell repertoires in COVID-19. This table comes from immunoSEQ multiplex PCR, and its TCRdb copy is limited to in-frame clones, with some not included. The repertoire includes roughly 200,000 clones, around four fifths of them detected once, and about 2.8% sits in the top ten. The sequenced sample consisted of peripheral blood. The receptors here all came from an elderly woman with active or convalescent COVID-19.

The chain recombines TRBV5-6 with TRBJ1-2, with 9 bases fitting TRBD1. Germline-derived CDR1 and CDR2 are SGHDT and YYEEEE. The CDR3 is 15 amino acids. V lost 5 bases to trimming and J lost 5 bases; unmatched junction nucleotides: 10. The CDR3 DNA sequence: TGTGCCAGCAGACTCTACACAGGGGGCGTGTATGGCTACACCTTC. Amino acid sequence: CASRLYTGGVYGYTF.

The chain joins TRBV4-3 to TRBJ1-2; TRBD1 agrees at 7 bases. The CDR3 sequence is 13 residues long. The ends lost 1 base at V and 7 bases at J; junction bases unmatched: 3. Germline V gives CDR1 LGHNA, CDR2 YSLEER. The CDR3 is CASSQASGGGYTF. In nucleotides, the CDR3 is TGCGCCAGCAGCCAAGCCTCAGGGGGTGGCTACACCTTC.

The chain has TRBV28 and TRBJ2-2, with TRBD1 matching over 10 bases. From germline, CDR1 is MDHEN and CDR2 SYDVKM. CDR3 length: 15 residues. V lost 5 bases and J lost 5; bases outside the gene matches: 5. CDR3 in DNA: TGTGCCAGCAGTGTGGGACAGGGGTTGACCGGGGAGCTGTTTTTT. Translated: CASSVGQGLTGELFF.

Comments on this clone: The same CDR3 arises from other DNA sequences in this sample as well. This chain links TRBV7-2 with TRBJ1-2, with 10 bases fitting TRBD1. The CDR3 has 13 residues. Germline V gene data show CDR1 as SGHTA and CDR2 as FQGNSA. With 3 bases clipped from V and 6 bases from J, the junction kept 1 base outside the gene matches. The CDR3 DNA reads TGTGCCAGCAGCTTCGGACAGGGGGATGGCTACACCTTC. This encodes CASSFGQGDGYTF.

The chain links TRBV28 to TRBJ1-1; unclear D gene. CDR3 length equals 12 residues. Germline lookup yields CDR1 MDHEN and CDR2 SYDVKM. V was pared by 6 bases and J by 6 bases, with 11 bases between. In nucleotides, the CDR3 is TGTGCCAGCAGAAGTTGGGGAGCTGAAGCTTTCTTT. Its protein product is CASRSWGAEAFF.

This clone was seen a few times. The CDR3 sequence is CASSPQGGTNTEAFF. As DNA, the CDR3 is TGTGCCAGCAGCCCACAGGGGGGGACGAACACTGAAGCTTTCTTT. V is TRBV7-9 and J is TRBJ1-1; TRBD1 matches at 8 bases. The ends lost 5 bases at V and 1 base at J; junction bases unmatched: 6. Germline lookup yields CDR1 SEHNR and CDR2 FQNEAQ (reference sequence). CDR3 length: 15 amino acids.

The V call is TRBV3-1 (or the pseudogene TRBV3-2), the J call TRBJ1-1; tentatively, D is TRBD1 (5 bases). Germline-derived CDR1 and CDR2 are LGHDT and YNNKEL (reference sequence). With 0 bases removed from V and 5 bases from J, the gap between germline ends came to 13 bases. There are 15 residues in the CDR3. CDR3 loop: CASSQDTGGWTEAFF. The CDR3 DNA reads TGTGCCAGCAGCCAAGACACTGGGGGGTGGACTGAAGCTTTCTTT.

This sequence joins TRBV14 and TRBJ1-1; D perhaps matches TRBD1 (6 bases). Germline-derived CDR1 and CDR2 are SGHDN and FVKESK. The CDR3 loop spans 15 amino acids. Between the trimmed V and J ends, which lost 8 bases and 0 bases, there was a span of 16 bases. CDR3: CASSHPQGMNTEAFF. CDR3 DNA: TGTGCCAGCTCCCATCCCCAGGGGATGAACACTGAAGCTTTCTTT.

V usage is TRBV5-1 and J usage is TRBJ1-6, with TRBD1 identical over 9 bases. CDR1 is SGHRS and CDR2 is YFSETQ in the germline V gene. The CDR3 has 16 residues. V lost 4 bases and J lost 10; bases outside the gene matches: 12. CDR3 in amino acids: CASSPTLRDRDSPLHF. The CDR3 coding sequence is TGCGCCAGCAGCCCAACACTCCGGGACAGGGACTCACCCCTCCACTTT.